Following are 25 T cell receptor beta chains from one sample sequenced in a study of T-cell memory formation after mild COVID-19. TCRdb reprocessed the 5' RACE reads with MiXCR, giving one entry per CDR3 protein. The sample contains roughly 110,000 distinct CDR3 sequences, about 17% of which appear only once. The specimen was PBMCs or a T cell subset sorted from them (not recorded which). The receptors come from an adult woman who had mild COVID-19 (a few samples of this study predate the infection). Cell type and time point are not known.

The rearrangement joins TRBV11-1 to TRBJ1-1; 8 bases are a match to TRBD1. V was clipped by 1 base and J by 1 base; unmatched bases: 2. CDR1 is SGHAT and CDR2 is FQDESV in the germline V gene (reference sequence). The CDR3 spans 15 residues. The CDR3 DNA follows: TGTGCCAGCAGCTTAGACGACAGGGGGAACACTGAAGCTTTCTTT. Residues: CASSLDDRGNTEAFF.

Notes on this clonotype: A much larger clonotype is one base distant, so this may be a read error. The V call is TRBV9, the J call TRBJ2-2; 11 positions agree with TRBD2. Germline V lookup: CDR1 SGDLS, CDR2 YYNGEE. CDR3 length equals 15 residues. CDR3: CASSIASGGSGKLFF. CDR3 DNA sequence: TGTGCCAGCAGCATCGCTAGCGGGGGGTCCGGGAAGCTGTTTTTT.

This clonotype has only one observation. V and J are TRBV5-1 and TRBJ2-7, with D unclear. Between the trimmed V and J ends, which lost 0 bases and 2 bases, there was a span of 15 bases. CDR1 SGHRS and CDR2 YFSETQ come from the germline V gene. The length of the CDR3 is 16 residues. The CDR3 sequence: CASSLEISVGPYEQYF. CDR3 nucleotide sequence: TGCGCCAGCAGCTTGGAGATATCGGTGGGCCCCTACGAGCAGTACTTC.

This clonotype was recorded a few times. This sequence joins TRBV4-3 and TRBJ2-1; the match to TRBD2 covers 12 bases. Germline loops: CDR1 LGHNA, CDR2 YSLEER. This CDR3 spans 15 amino acids. The V gene end was trimmed by 4 bases and the J gene end by 2 bases; junction bases not matched to a gene: 0. The CDR3 region has the DNA TGCGCCAGCAGCCGGACTAGCGGGACCTACAATGAGCAGTTCTTC. Amino acid sequence: CASSRTSGTYNEQFF.

The rearrangement links TRBV29-1 to TRBJ2-1; D remains unclear. The CDR3 sequence is 16 residues long. V lost 2 bases to trimming and J lost 0 bases, with 14 bases between them. Germline CDR1 SQVTM, CDR2 ANQGSEA. As DNA, the CDR3 is TGCAGCGTTGAATGGATGGGCCAAAGCTCCTACAATGAGCAGTTCTTC. As protein: CSVEWMGQSSYNEQFF.

CDR3 in DNA: TGCGCCAGCACACCCTTCGGACGGCGGGAGACCCAGTACTTC. This sequence encodes CASTPFGRRETQYF. The chain recombines TRBV23-1 with TRBJ2-5; D uncertain. TRBV23-1 is noted as an ORF with a role that remains uncertain. The V and J ends lost 7 bases and 5 bases respectively, with 17 bases between them. The CDR3 has 14 residues.

This sequence joins TRBV7-2 and TRBJ2-5; TRBD1 aligns across 9 bases. This CDR3 has 15 residues. Trimming removed 0 bases from V and 2 bases from J; junction bases left unmatched: 1. The germline gives CDR1 SGHTA, CDR2 FQGNSA. The CDR3 DNA sequence: TGTGCCAGCAGCTTAGCGGGACAGGGACAAGAGACCCAGTACTTC. It yields the protein CASSLAGQGQETQYF.

V and J are TRBV7-3 and TRBJ2-5; D perhaps matches TRBD1 (6 bases). Between the trimmed V and J ends, which lost 2 bases and 2 bases, there was a span of 12 bases. This CDR3 comprises 15 residues. Looked up from germline, CDR1 is SGHTA and CDR2 is FQGTGA. CDR3 sequence: CASSLGVDSQETQYF. In DNA form, the CDR3 reads TGTGCCAGCAGCTTAGGAGTGGACAGTCAAGAGACCCAGTACTTC. The whole variable domain, remainder taken from reference TRBV7-3 and TRBJ2-5, is GAGVSQTPSNKVTEKGKYVELRCDPISGHTALYWYRQSLGQGPEFLIYFQGTGAADDSGLPNDRFFAVRPEGSVSTLKIQRTERGDSAVYLCASSLGVDSQETQYFGPGTRLLVL.

The rearrangement uses TRBV24-1 and TRBJ2-1, with 7 bases aligning to TRBD2. The V segment lost 1 base and the J segment 9 bases; nucleotides outside the gene matches: 2. The CDR3 contains 13 residues. Per germline, CDR1 KGHDR and CDR2 SFDVKD. The CDR3 nucleotides are TGTGCCACCAGTGATTTCGGCGGGGGTGAGCAGTTCTTC. It codes for CATSDFGGGEQFF.

The chain links TRBV6-2 or TRBV6-3 to TRBJ2-5, with a weak D call TRBD2 (6 bases). This CDR3 is built from 15 residues. V lost 7 bases, J lost 2 bases, and 17 bases lay in between. CDR1 is MNHEY and CDR2 is SVGEGT in the germline V gene. The CDR3 sequence is CASTGLGGLQETQYF. The CDR3 coding sequence is TGTGCCAGCACGGGTTTGGGGGGACTTCAAGAGACCCAGTACTTC.

Regarding this clonotype: One junction end does not reproduce the germline sequence, and a read error may be involved. The V gene is TRBV7-7, the J gene TRBJ1-4; D remains ambiguous. CDR1 and CDR2 from the germline V gene are SSHAT and FNYEAQ (reference sequence). This CDR3 is built from 13 residues. The CDR3 region is CASSFSTNEKLFF. For the CDR3, the DNA is TGTGCTAGCAGCTTTTCAACTAATGAAAAACTGTTTTTT.

The chain's CDR3 is CASSPVMGGDNEQFF. CDR3 nucleotides: TGTGCCAGCAGCCCGGTGATGGGCGGCGACAATGAGCAGTTCTTC. V gene TRBV7-9 combines with J gene TRBJ2-1; D not certain. The V end was cut by 5 bases, the J end by 5 bases, with 16 bases between. Germline V gives CDR1 SEHNR, CDR2 FQNEAQ (reference sequence). This CDR3 region has 15 residues.

As DNA, the CDR3 is TGTGCCAGCAGCTCACACGTAGCCAAAAACATTCAGTACTTC. Amino acid sequence: CASSSHVAKNIQYF. The V call is TRBV5-4, the J call TRBJ2-4; the D is unclear. The CDR3 runs to 14 residues. V was cut by 3 bases and J by 0 bases, with 7 bases left in between. Germline-derived CDR1 and CDR2 are SGHNT and YYREEE (reference sequence).

This clonotype was found many times. The V call is TRBV21-1, the J call TRBJ2-7; no check of the table's D call, TRBD1, against the DNA was made. TRBV21-1 is a pseudogene. The CDR3 has 17 residues. The CDR3 reads CASSRSWTGGIIHEQYF. In DNA form, the CDR3 reads TGTGCCAGCAGCCGGAGCTGGACAGGGGGCATAATCCACGAGCAGTACTTC.

In its sample, this clonotype was seen a few times. V gene TRBV19 combines with J gene TRBJ2-2; 12 bases are a match to TRBD2. The CDR3 loop spans 15 amino acids. Trimming at V came to 5 bases and at J to 6 bases, leaving 4 bases not matched to a gene. Per germline, CDR1 LNHDA and CDR2 SQIVND (reference sequence). This CDR3 is CASSVTSGGAGELFF. The DNA of the CDR3 is TGTGCCAGTAGTGTGACTAGCGGGGGTGCCGGGGAGCTGTTTTTT.

Written as DNA, the CDR3 is TGCAGTGCTCGAAACAGGGCCCGCACCTCCTACGAGCAGTACTTC. Amino acid sequence: CSARNRARTSYEQYF. The chain is built from TRBV20-1 and TRBJ2-7; weak D call: TRBD1 (6 bases). Deletions cut 5 bases from V and 0 bases from J, with 17 bases between. This CDR3 is built from 15 residues. Germline V gene data show CDR1 as DFQATT and CDR2 as SNEGSKA (reference sequence).

A few counts support this clonotype. The chain links TRBV7-3 to TRBJ2-1; TRBD2 matches 7 bases. Per germline, CDR1 SGHTA and CDR2 FQGTGA. With 5 bases clipped from V and 3 bases from J, the junction kept 10 bases outside the gene matches. CDR3 size: 16 residues. CDR3 loop: CASSPPEAGLYNEQFF. The CDR3 region has the DNA TGTGCCAGCAGCCCCCCGGAAGCGGGGCTCTACAATGAGCAGTTCTTC.

The V call is TRBV9, the J call TRBJ1-4; possibly TRBD1 for D (5 bases). Trimming took 3 bases from V and 6 from J, leaving 18 bases between them. CDR1 SGDLS and CDR2 YYNGEE come from the germline V gene. This CDR3 is built from 16 residues. The CDR3 bases are TGTGCCAGCAGCGGAGGCGGTATAGGGGTGGATGAAAAACTGTTTTTT. Its protein product is CASSGGGIGVDEKLFF.

The chain uses TRBV20-1 and TRBJ1-5; D uncertain. Looked up from germline, CDR1 is DFQATT and CDR2 is SNEGSKA (reference sequence). This CDR3 is 15 amino acids long. Trimming took 3 bases from V and 0 from J, leaving 12 bases between them. The CDR3 sequence: CSASPSDGSNQPQHF. The CDR3 DNA sequence: TGCAGTGCTAGTCCATCAGACGGTAGCAATCAGCCCCAGCATTTT.

The CDR3 DNA reads as TGTGCCAGCAGCCAAGTGGCCCCGGATGAGCAGTTCTTC. Its protein product is CASSQVAPDEQFF. The genes are TRBV4-2 and TRBJ2-1, with D hard to call. CDR1 is LGHNA, CDR2 YNFKEQ, per germline. The V end lost 1 base, the J end lost 8 bases, and 9 bases lay between the germline ends. The CDR3 sequence is 13 residues long.

The chain has TRBV7-9 and TRBJ2-7, with 9 bases fitting TRBD1. The CDR3 has 16 amino acids. The V gene's germline CDR1 is SEHNR and CDR2 FQNEAQ (reference sequence). The trim removed 4 bases at V and 5 bases at J, leaving 12 bases unmatched. CDR3 sequence reads: CASSYHPGTGKDEQYF. The CDR3 DNA reads as TGTGCCAGCAGCTACCATCCCGGGACAGGGAAGGACGAGCAGTACTTC. Complete variable domain (other parts from reference TRBV7-9 and TRBJ2-7): DTGVSQNPRHKITKRGQNVTFRCDPISEHNRLYWYRQTLGQGPEFLTYFQNEAQLEKSRLLSDRFSAERPKGSFSTLEIQRTEQGDSAMYLCASSYHPGTGKDEQYFGPGTRLTVT.

This chain joins TRBV29-1 and TRBJ2-1, with a weak D call TRBD2 (5 bases). V lost 3 bases to trimming and J lost 4 bases, with 25 bases between them. Germline assignment: CDR1 SQVTM and CDR2 ANQGSEA. The CDR3 has 18 amino acids. CDR3 sequence reads: CSVERYSGRLKTYNEQFF. CDR3 nucleotide sequence: TGCAGCGTTGAGCGTTACAGCGGAAGGCTTAAGACGTACAATGAGCAGTTCTTC.

There are a few counts of this clonotype. This chain uses TRBV7-6 with TRBJ2-3; TRBD2 agrees at 12 bases. The CDR3 runs to 16 residues. Germline CDR1 SGHVS, CDR2 FNYEAQ. After removal of 2 bases from V and 1 base from J, the junction contained 1 base not matched to a gene. Here the CDR3 DNA reads TGTGCCAGCAGCTTAAGGACTAGCGGGGGCACAGATACGCAGTATTTT. This gives the protein CASSLRTSGGTDTQYF.

The V call is TRBV4-1, the J call TRBJ1-1; 10 bases are a match to TRBD1. Germline loops: CDR1 MGHRA, CDR2 YSYEKL. The CDR3 contains 15 residues. J gave up 1 base and V 5 bases, and 4 bases lay outside the gene matches. CDR3 sequence (DNA): TGCGCCAGCAGCGACTGGGACAGGGGGAACACTGAAGCTTTCTTT. It yields the protein CASSDWDRGNTEAFF.

This chain connects TRBV23-1 to TRBJ2-7, with D perhaps TRBD1 or TRBD2 (5 bases each). TRBV23-1 is placed among ORFs of uncertain function. V was shortened by 0 bases and J by 4 bases, with 13 bases between the two germline ends. This CDR3 has 15 amino acids. CDR3 amino acids: CASSQSVGVSYEQYF. The CDR3 coding sequence is TGCGCCAGCAGTCAATCGGTGGGGGTGAGTTACGAGCAGTACTTC.